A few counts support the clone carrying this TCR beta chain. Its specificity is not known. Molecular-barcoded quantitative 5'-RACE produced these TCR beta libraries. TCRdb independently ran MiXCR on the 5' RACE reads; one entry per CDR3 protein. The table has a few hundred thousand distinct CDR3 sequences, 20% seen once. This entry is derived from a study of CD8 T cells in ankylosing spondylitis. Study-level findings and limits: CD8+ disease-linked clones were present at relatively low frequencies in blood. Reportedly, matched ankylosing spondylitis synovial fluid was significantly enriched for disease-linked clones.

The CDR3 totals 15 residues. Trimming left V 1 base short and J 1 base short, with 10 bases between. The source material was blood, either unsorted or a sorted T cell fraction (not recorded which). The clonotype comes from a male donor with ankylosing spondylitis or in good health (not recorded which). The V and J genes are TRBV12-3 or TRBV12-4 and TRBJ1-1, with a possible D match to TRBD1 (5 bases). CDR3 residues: CASSLVATANTEAFF. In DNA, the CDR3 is TGTGCCAGCAGTTTAGTAGCGACAGCGAACACTGAAGCTTTCTTT.